This T cell receptor (beta chain) was captured in a study of shared clonotypes between healthy human individuals. General study points: In contrast to clonotypes shared by all four donors, non-shared clonotypes had lower generation probabilities. Shared clonotypes: about 4.6% naive CD4, about 4% naive CD8, around 2.2% memory CD4, approximately 0.37% memory CD8. Rarefaction showed sorted-subset sequencing was incomplete despite large depth.

As defined, naive CD8 cells were CD45RO-negative and positively selected for CCR7, with terminally differentiated effector memory CD45RA+ cells excluded. The donor cohort consisted entirely of Caucasian adults residing in Nashville, Tennessee. Sequencing used immunoSEQ multiplex PCR; TCRdb keeps in-frame clones, though not all of them. The sample holds around 1.9 million clones, approximately 94% seen once. Of note for this clone: Its cognate antigen is unknown.

This TCR was recovered from a man between 18 and 35 years old in good health. Some clones in this sample may be carry-over from other donors' samples. Input material: naive CD8+ T cells from PBMCs.

The CDR3 coding sequence is TGTGCCAGCAGCCCCCGTCGAGGGATAGGCTACGAGCAGTACTTC. Translated: CASSPRRGIGYEQYF. The V and J genes are TRBV7-2 and TRBJ2-7; D might be TRBD2 (5 bases). From germline, CDR1 is SGHTA and CDR2 FQGNSA. The CDR3 sequence is 15 residues long. Between the trimmed V and J ends, which lost 5 bases and 3 bases, there was a span of 17 bases.